The sequence of this T cell receptor (beta chain) was determined in a study of cytotoxic CD8 clonotypes in ibrutinib-treated CLL. Across the whole study: Results showed some 25 partial and 2 complete responses; following median about 62 months, roughly 14 remained remitted, about twelve advanced.

Study-wide results and caveats: Sustained-remission and progressing patients were not sampled at matched times. Shared public clonotypes were rare, and on treatment they either got smaller or stayed the same. Clonality correlated strongly with circulating CD8+ T cells and exceeded age-matched healthy donors at baseline.

As for this clone: Its antigen is undetermined.

The assay was immunoSEQ multiplex PCR, and TCRdb's table has in-frame clones only and misses some. Here the sample spans around 97,000 clones, 70% to 80% being singletons. This receptor was taken from a human donor with chronic lymphocytic leukemia. The sequenced sample was PBMCs, obtained after 12 months of ibrutinib treatment.

The chain's CDR3 is CASSNGLEAYTQYF. The CDR3 DNA follows: TGCGCCAGCAGCAACGGACTAGAAGCATATACGCAGTATTTT. This chain joins TRBV5-1 and TRBJ2-3; 7 bases match TRBD2. Germline CDR1 SGHRS, CDR2 YFSETQ. The CDR3 is 14 amino acids. Trimming at V came to 4 bases and at J to 7 bases, leaving 9 bases not matched to a gene.